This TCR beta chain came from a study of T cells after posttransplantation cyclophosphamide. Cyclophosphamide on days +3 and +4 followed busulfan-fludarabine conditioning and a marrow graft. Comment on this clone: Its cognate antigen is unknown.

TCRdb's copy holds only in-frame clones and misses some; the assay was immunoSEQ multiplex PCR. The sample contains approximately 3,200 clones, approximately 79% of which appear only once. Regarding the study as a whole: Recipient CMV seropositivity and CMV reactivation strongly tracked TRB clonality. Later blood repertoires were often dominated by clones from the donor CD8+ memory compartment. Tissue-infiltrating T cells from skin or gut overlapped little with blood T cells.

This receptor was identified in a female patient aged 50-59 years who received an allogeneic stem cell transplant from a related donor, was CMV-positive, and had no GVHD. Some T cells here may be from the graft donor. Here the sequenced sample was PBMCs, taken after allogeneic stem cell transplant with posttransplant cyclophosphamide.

The CDR3: CASRMRLDADTQYF. The CDR3 region has the DNA TGCGCCAGCAGGATGCGGCTTGATGCTGATACGCAGTATTTT. This chain uses TRBV5-1 with TRBJ2-3; the D is unclear. The germline CDR1 and CDR2 sequences are SGHRS and YFSETQ. Trimming took 5 bases from V and 6 from J, leaving 16 bases between them. CDR3 size: 14 residues.